This T cell receptor (beta chain) emerged from a study of cytomegalovirus exposure and HLA in healthy donors. Study observations and caveats: Per a prior analysis, the majority of TCR beta V segments were productive roughly 87% or roughly 30% of the time. A later analysis linked roughly 17,000 TCR beta sequences to HLA alleles at 0.05 false discovery rate.

With regard to this clone: Its antigen is currently unknown.

13 Jbeta primers and 60 Vbeta primers were used for the PCR. Measured with immunoSEQ multiplex PCR; TCRdb has only the in-frame clones, and not every one. The table shows about 160,000 clones, with 80% occurring only once. The germline V gene encodes CDR1 MNHNY and CDR2 SVGAGI (reference sequence). This CDR3 comprises 15 residues. Trimming removed 2 bases at V and 7 bases at J, with 17 bases between. The receptor's source is a man younger than 35 in good health and CMV-seropositive. The sequencing input was PBMCs. The V and J genes are TRBV6-6 and TRBJ1-2, with D possibly being TRBD1 (6 bases). CDR3: CASSYPRGTGRGYTF. The CDR3 DNA follows: TGTGCCAGCAGTTACCCACGAGGTACAGGGCGTGGCTACACCTTC.